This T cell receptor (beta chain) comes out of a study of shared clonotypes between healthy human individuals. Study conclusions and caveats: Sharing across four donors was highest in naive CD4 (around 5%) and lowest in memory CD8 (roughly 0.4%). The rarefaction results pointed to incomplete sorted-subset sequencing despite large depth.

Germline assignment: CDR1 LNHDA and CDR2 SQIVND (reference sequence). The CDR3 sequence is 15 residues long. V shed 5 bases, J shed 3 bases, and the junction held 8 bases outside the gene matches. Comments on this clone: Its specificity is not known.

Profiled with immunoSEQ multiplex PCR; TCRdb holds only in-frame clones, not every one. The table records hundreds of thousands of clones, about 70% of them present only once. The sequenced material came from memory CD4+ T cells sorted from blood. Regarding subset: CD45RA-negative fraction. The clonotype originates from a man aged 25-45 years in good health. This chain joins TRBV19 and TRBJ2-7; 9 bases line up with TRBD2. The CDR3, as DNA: TGTGCCAGTAGTGGGAGCGGGAGGCACAGCTACGAGCAGTACTTC. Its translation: CASSGSGRHSYEQYF. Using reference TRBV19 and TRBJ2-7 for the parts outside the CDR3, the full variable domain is DGGITQSPKYLFRKEGQNVTLSCEQNLNHDAMYWYRQDPGQGLRLIYYSQIVNDFQKGDIAEGYSVSREKKESFPLTVTSAQKNPTAFYLCASSGSGRHSYEQYFGPGTRLTVT.